This T cell receptor beta chain was obtained from a study of shared clonotypes between healthy human individuals. Study results and caveats: Large sequencing depth failed to make sorted-subset sequencing complete, rarefaction showed.

The study ran the assay at deep level. The table came from immunoSEQ multiplex PCR; TCRdb's copy has only in-frame clones and leaves some out. This sample carries about 1 million clones, approximately 72% of them seen once, and the ten largest clones take about 1.4%. Germline CDR1 reads WNHNN; CDR2 reads SYGVQD (reference sequence). With 0 bases removed from V and 4 bases from J, the gap between germline ends came to 13 bases. This CDR3 region has 16 residues. Worth noting for this clone: Its antigen is unidentified.

From CD4+ cells came CD45RA+ naive and CD45RA-negative memory subsets. The TCR comes from a man aged 18 to 30 in good health. J is TRBJ2-1 and V is TRBV10-1; perhaps TRBD2 as D (7 bases). The sequencing input was memory CD4+ T cells sorted from blood. Subset denoted: CD45RA-negative fraction. The CDR3 DNA is TGCGCCAGCAGTGAGTCATGGGCGGGGGCTTACAATGAGCAGTTCTTC. This encodes CASSESWAGAYNEQFF.